A selection of T cell receptor beta chains follows, all from one sample in a study of T cell repertoires in cytomegalovirus infection. One entry per CDR3 protein, called by TCRdb with MiXCR from the reads. The data contain hundreds of thousands of distinct CDR3 sequences, 24% of them singletons. Sequenced input: CD8+ T cells from PBMCs. The receptors shown here come from a human donor in good health (CMV status not recorded). Some clones in this sample may be carry-over from other donors' samples. Both conserved end residues are trimmed from each CDR3.

J gene | V gene | CDR3 protein
TRBJ1-4 | TRBV2 | ASSADRVELF
TRBJ2-5 | TRBV4-1 | ASSQDSSPQETQY
TRBJ1-5 | TRBV27 | ASSLSGGGLSNQPQH
TRBJ2-2 | TRBV29-1 | SVETTGELF
TRBJ2-5 | TRBV29-1 | SVAGLAGKETQY
TRBJ1-2 | TRBV7-9 | ASNSGQGNNYGYT
TRBJ2-3 | TRBV20-1 | SAYDLLRDTQY
TRBJ2-5 | TRBV20-1 | SARDLGGGPQETQY
TRBJ2-7 | TRBV4-1 | ASSRFQDIYVDYEQY
TRBJ1-6 | TRBV14 | ASRYRVFPLH
TRBJ2-3 | TRBV7-6 | ASSLVRAPQRRGQGEDTQY
TRBJ2-7 | TRBV15 | ATSRDLGSAYEQY
TRBJ2-6 | TRBV12-3/TRBV12-4 | ASSCFEETSGANVLT
TRBJ2-5 | TRBV27 | ASSAGLASETQC
TRBJ2-7 | TRBV12-3/TRBV12-4 | ASSTWDNVYEQY
TRBJ1-5 | TRBV6-4 | AGPQDSNQPQH
TRBJ2-1 | TRBV7-4 | ASSLLAASGRGQRYNEQF